The present TCR beta chain was sequenced within a study of cytomegalovirus exposure and HLA in healthy donors. CDR1 MNHNY and CDR2 SVGAGI come from the germline V gene (reference sequence). The germline V and J ends were trimmed by 7 bases and 7 bases, with 19 bases remaining between them. The CDR3 length is 14 residues. This PCR relied on a set of 60 Vbeta primers and 13 Jbeta primers. The table came from immunoSEQ multiplex PCR; TCRdb's copy has only in-frame clones and leaves some out. The sample yields around 170,000 clones, about four fifths seen once. The sequence derives from a woman between 50 and 59 years old in good health and CMV-seropositive. This chain uses TRBV6-6 with TRBJ1-2, with D possibly matching TRBD1 (6 bases). The source material was PBMCs. CDR3 coding DNA: TGTGCCAGCACCAAATTGATAACAGGGTTTGGCTACACCTTC. Translation gives CASTKLITGFGYTF.